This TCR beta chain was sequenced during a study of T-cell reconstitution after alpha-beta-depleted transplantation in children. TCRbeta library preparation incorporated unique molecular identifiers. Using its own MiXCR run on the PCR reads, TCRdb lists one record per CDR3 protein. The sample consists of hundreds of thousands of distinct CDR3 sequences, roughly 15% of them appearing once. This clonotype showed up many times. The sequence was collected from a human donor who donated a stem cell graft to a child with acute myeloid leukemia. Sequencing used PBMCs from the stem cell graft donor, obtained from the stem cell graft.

Written as DNA, the CDR3 is TGTGCCACCAGTGATAGGGACGTAAGAACCTACAATGAGCAGTTCTTC. The encoded protein is CATSDRDVRTYNEQFF. The chain carries TRBV24-1 and TRBJ2-1, with D perhaps assigned TRBD1 or TRBD2 (5 bases each). CDR1 and CDR2 (germline): KGHDR, SFDVKD. The ends were cut back, 3 bases at V and 2 bases at J, with 13 bases in the middle. The CDR3 totals 16 residues.